This T cell receptor beta chain was sequenced for a study of identical twins. In this sample, this clonotype turned up a few times. The CDR3 runs 14 residues. Germline V gene sequence: CDR1 PRHDT, CDR2 FYEKMQ (reference sequence). The ends were cut back, 5 bases at V and 2 bases at J, with 13 bases in the middle. TCRdb redid the calling of the 5' RACE reads with MiXCR, one entry per CDR3 protein. The repertoire holds 700,000 or so distinct CDR3 sequences, over 8.5% seen once, with about 0.98% in the top ten. This same sample was also taken into another study, of yellow fever vaccine responses in identical twins.

This sequence joins TRBV13 and TRBJ2-7; perhaps TRBD1 as D (6 bases). The specimen was PBMCs. This TCR came from a woman aged 18-29 years in good health. CDR3 region: CASSTSGVAYEQYF. DNA of the CDR3: TGTGCCAGCAGCACCTCAGGGGTGGCCTACGAGCAGTACTTC.